This is a list of T cell receptor beta chains from one sample in a study of CD8+ T cells in alopecia areata. Libraries were prepared by immunoSEQ multiplex PCR; TCRdb keeps only in-frame clonotypes and omits some of them. The sample includes 180,000 or so clones, roughly half of them seen just once. Here the sequenced sample was CD8+ T cells sorted from blood, taken around week 53, from a patient treated with tofacitinib. These receptors originate from a human donor with alopecia areata. Each CDR3 is given with its conserved first and last residue. A D gene is named only where the DNA matches it firmly. The listing skips clone size in some rows; elsewhere it reads once, few, many or a size class.

d_gene: NA
abundance: NA
v_gene: TRBV6-1
j_gene: TRBJ2-1
CDR3nt: TGTGCCAGCAGAGACCTAAGCTCCTACAATGAGCAGTTCTTC
CDR3aa: CASRDLSSYNEQFF

d_gene: NA
abundance: few
v_gene: TRBV7-3
j_gene: TRBJ2-2
CDR3nt: TGTGCCAGCAGCCCTTCCGGGACAAGGCACACCGGGGAGCTGTTTTTT
CDR3aa: CASSPSGTRHTGELFF

d_gene: NA
abundance: NA
v_gene: TRBV2
j_gene: TRBJ2-1
CDR3nt: TGTGCCAGCCAACGGGGGGCGAATAATGAGCAGTTCTTC
CDR3aa: CASQRGANNEQFF

d_gene: NA
abundance: NA
v_gene: TRBV11-2
j_gene: TRBJ2-2
CDR3nt: TGTGCCAGCATCCCTATAGCGAGTTTCACCGGGGAGCTGTTTTTT
CDR3aa: CASIPIASFTGELFF

d_gene: TRBD2
abundance: few
v_gene: TRBV6-5
j_gene: TRBJ2-1
CDR3nt: TGTGCCAGCAGTTACTCTACTAGCGGGGGGGCCCATGAGCAGTTCTTC
CDR3aa: CASSYSTSGGAHEQFF

d_gene: NA
abundance: once
v_gene: TRBV29-1
j_gene: TRBJ2-7
CDR3nt: TGCAGCGTCTACTGGGTCCGGGATCCCTACGAGCAGTACTTC
CDR3aa: CSVYWVRDPYEQYF

d_gene: TRBD1
abundance: few
v_gene: TRBV5-6
j_gene: TRBJ2-5
CDR3nt: TGTGCCAGCAGCTCCACCGGGACAGGGATACAGACCCAGTACTTC
CDR3aa: CASSSTGTGIQTQYF

d_gene: TRBD2
abundance: NA
v_gene: TRBV6-6
j_gene: TRBJ2-7
CDR3nt: TGTGCCAGCAGTTCCTTACTAGCGGGGGGGACCTACGAGCAGTACTTC
CDR3aa: CASSSLLAGGTYEQYF

d_gene: NA
abundance: NA
v_gene: TRBV7-4
j_gene: TRBJ2-5
CDR3nt: TGTGCCAGCAGCCCCACAGGGCTTAGGTGGGAGACCCAGTACTTC
CDR3aa: CASSPTGLRWETQYF

d_gene: NA
abundance: NA
v_gene: TRBV19
j_gene: TRBJ1-2
CDR3nt: TGTGCCAGTAGTATTGACAGGTCTAGCTATGGCTACACCTTC
CDR3aa: CASSIDRSSYGYTF

d_gene: NA
abundance: NA
v_gene: TRBV9
j_gene: TRBJ2-7
CDR3nt: TGTGCCAGCAGCGCAGGGGCCTCCTCCTACGAGCAGTACTTC
CDR3aa: CASSAGASSYEQYF

d_gene: NA
abundance: NA
v_gene: TRBV27
j_gene: TRBJ2-1
CDR3nt: TGTGCCAGCAGTTTAAGCACCCAACAGTTCTTC
CDR3aa: CASSLSTQQFF

d_gene: NA
abundance: NA
v_gene: TRBV7-9
j_gene: TRBJ2-3
CDR3nt: TGTGCCAGCAGCCCTGAGGAGGGCTCAGATACGCAGTATTTT
CDR3aa: CASSPEEGSDTQYF

d_gene: NA
abundance: few
v_gene: TRBV4-3
j_gene: TRBJ2-7
CDR3nt: TGCGCCAGCAGCCAAGACGGGGATGACGAGCAGTACTTC
CDR3aa: CASSQDGDDEQYF

d_gene: NA
abundance: NA
v_gene: TRBV27
j_gene: TRBJ1-6
CDR3nt: TGTGCCAGCAGCCTCTCCTATTATTCACCCCTCCACTTT
CDR3aa: CASSLSYYSPLHF

d_gene: NA
abundance: NA
v_gene: TRBV7-9
j_gene: TRBJ1-2
CDR3nt: TGTGCCAGCAGCTTACCGGGGGATGGCTACACCTTC
CDR3aa: CASSLPGDGYTF